The rows below give T cell receptor beta chains drawn from one sample of a study of PD-L1 blockade in urothelial cancer. Libraries were prepared by immunoSEQ multiplex PCR; TCRdb keeps only in-frame clonotypes and omits some of them. This sample has about 86,000 clones, with about 83% found just once. Specimen: PBMCs, collected around atezolizumab (anti-PD-L1) treatment. Receptor source: a man aged 55 to 70 with urothelial cancer. Each CDR3 is given with its conserved first and last residue. The D gene is left open where the match is weak. Clone size is stated in some rows and not others, as once, few, many or a class when expanded.

V	size	D	J	length	DNA	CDR3
TRBV30	-	TRBD2	TRBJ2-5	15	TGTGCCTGGAGTTTGGGAGGGAGCCTCCAAGAGACCCAGTACTTC	CAWSLGGSLQETQYF
TRBV9	-	TRBD1	TRBJ1-2	15	TGTGCCAGCCGCGAAGGGACAGGGACCGGCTATGGCTACACCTTC	CASREGTGTGYGYTF
TRBV6-5	-	TRBD2	TRBJ2-1	11	TGTGCCAGCAGGACCGGGACTAGCATTCTCTTC	CASRTGTSILF
TRBV11-2	few	TRBD1	TRBJ2-4	16	TGTGCCAGCAGCCATCCACAGGGGTCGGGCAAAAACATTCAGTACTTC	CASSHPQGSGKNIQYF
TRBV19	-	-	TRBJ1-4	13	TGTGCCAGTAGTCCTCAGGGTGGTGAAAAACTGTTTTTT	CASSPQGGEKLFF
TRBV28	-	-	TRBJ2-3	16	TGTGCCAGCAGTTTGTCCGGGCAGGGTCGCACAGATACGCAGTATTTT	CASSLSGQGRTDTQYF
TRBV7-2	-	TRBD2	TRBJ2-7	15	TGTGCCAGCAGCTTGGGGGGGTCCCTCGGGATGGAGCAGTACTTC	CASSLGGSLGMEQYF
TRBV7-8	-	-	TRBJ2-5	15	TGTGCCAGCAGCTACTCTTCCCGCCCCCAAGAGACCCAGTACTTC	CASSYSSRPQETQYF
TRBV19	few	-	TRBJ1-5	16	TGTGCCAGTAGTATTACCCCAGGGGCGAGCAATCAGCCCCAGCATTTT	CASSITPGASNQPQHF
TRBV13	-	-	TRBJ2-1	16	TGTGCCAGCAGCTTGCGTGGGCGAAGCTCCTACAATGAGCAGTTCTTC	CASSLRGRSSYNEQFF
TRBV6-5	-	-	TRBJ1-3	13	TGTGCCAGCACGAGCCGCTCTGGAAACACCATATATTTT	CASTSRSGNTIYF
TRBV30	-	TRBD2	TRBJ2-1	15	TGTGCCTGGAGTGTGACTAGCGGGAGGAAGAATGAGCAGTTCTTC	CAWSVTSGRKNEQFF
TRBV19	-	-	TRBJ2-7	14	TGTGCCAGTAGTATGACGGGCAGGGCACACGAGCAGTACTTC	CASSMTGRAHEQYF
TRBV7-6	-	-	TRBJ2-7	15	TGTGCCAGCAGCTTATGGGCAGGGTCCACCTACGAGCAGTACTTC	CASSLWAGSTYEQYF
TRBV6-6	-	-	TRBJ2-2	12	TGTGCCAGCAGTGCGACAATTGTAGAGCTGTTTTTT	CASSATIVELFF
TRBV6-1	-	-	TRBJ1-1	13	TGTGCCAGCACGCAGAAAATGAACACTGAAGCTTTCTTT	CASTQKMNTEAFF
TRBV11-3	-	-	TRBJ2-7	14	TGTGCCAGCAGCTTTGGGGAGAAGGCCTACGAGCAGTACTTC	CASSFGEKAYEQYF
TRBV6-1	-	TRBD1	TRBJ1-4	15	TGTGCCAGCAAAGGTACCCGACAGGGTAATGAAAAACTGTTTTTT	CASKGTRQGNEKLFF
TRBV4-1	few	-	TRBJ2-5	15	TGCGCCAGCAGCCCCCGAAAGGGGGAGCGGGAGACCCAGTACTTC	CASSPRKGERETQYF
TRBV5-6	-	TRBD1	TRBJ1-5	14	TGTGCCAGCAGCCGGGACAGGGTTAATCAGCCCCAGCATTTT	CASSRDRVNQPQHF
TRBV5-1	once	TRBD1	TRBJ1-3	15	TGCGCCAGCAGCGCCGGACAGGGGGAGATAAACACCATATATTTT	CASSAGQGEINTIYF
TRBV10-3	-	TRBD1	TRBJ1-2	19	TGTGCCATCAGTAAACCGGGACAGGGCGGCCAAGGCACTAACTATGGCTACACCTTC	CAISKPGQGGQGTNYGYTF
TRBV2	-	-	TRBJ1-5	14	TGTGCCAGCAGCACCACAGGGAACAATCAGCCCCAGCATTTT	CASSTTGNNQPQHF
TRBV9	-	-	TRBJ1-1	17	TGTGCCAGCAGCGTAGCTGGCATCGGGGTGTCGAACACTGAAGCTTTCTTT	CASSVAGIGVSNTEAFF
TRBV7-6	-	-	TRBJ2-5	16	TGTGCCAGCAGCTTAGGCCCGGGTGGGGGGCAAGAGACCCAGTACTTC	CASSLGPGGGQETQYF
TRBV9	-	-	TRBJ2-7	14	TGTGCCAGCAGCGCCCAGGTAGGCACCTACGAGCAGTACTTC	CASSAQVGTYEQYF
TRBV9	-	TRBD1	TRBJ2-3	12	TGTGCCAGCAGCGGACAGGGAAGTACGCAGTATTTT	CASSGQGSTQYF
TRBV5-4	-	TRBD1	TRBJ1-2	15	TGTGCCAGCAGCAAAAACCGGGACAGGGTAAATGGCTACACCTTC	CASSKNRDRVNGYTF
TRBV5-8	once	TRBD2	TRBJ2-3	16	TGTGCCAGCAGGTACCGGACTAGCGGGAGGACAGATACGCAGTATTTT	CASRYRTSGRTDTQYF
TRBV7-9	-	TRBD1	TRBJ1-2	19	TGTGCCAGCAGCTTAGACGGGACAGGGTTTCGGCCTACGTGGTATGGCTACACCTTC	CASSLDGTGFRPTWYGYTF
TRBV6-5	once	-	TRBJ2-3	11	TGTGCCAGCAGTTACGAGGATACGCAGTATTTT	CASSYEDTQYF
TRBV2	-	-	TRBJ1-2	11	TGTGCCAGCAGTGAAGGGAGCGGCTACACCTTC	CASSEGSGYTF
TRBV29-1	-	-	TRBJ1-2	11	TGCAGCGTTGGAGGCAGCTTAGGCTACACCTTC	CSVGGSLGYTF
TRBV6-5	-	-	TRBJ1-2	15	TGTGCCAGCAGTTCCTGGGGACAAGGGTTGAATGGCTACACCTTC	CASSSWGQGLNGYTF
TRBV1	once	-	TRBJ2-4	18	TGCACCAGCAGCCAAGTTAGCGGGAGGGGTTGGTCCAAAAACATTCAGTACTTC	CTSSQVSGRGWSKNIQYF
TRBV25-1	-	-	TRBJ2-7	15	TGTGCCAGCAGTGAAACAGGGAGTCGTTCCTACGAGCAGTACTTC	CASSETGSRSYEQYF
TRBV28	once	TRBD1	TRBJ2-7	13	TGTGCCAGCAGTTTGGGACAGGGTTACGAGCAGTACTTC	CASSLGQGYEQYF
TRBV5-1	-	TRBD1	TRBJ1-3	17	TGCGCCAGCAGCCCCCGGTTGGACAGGGGATCTGGAAACACCATATATTTT	CASSPRLDRGSGNTIYF
TRBV25-1	many	-	TRBJ2-7	17	TGTGCCAGCAGTGCCCCCCCCGGGAACCCTCTGGCCTACGAGCAGTACTTC	CASSAPPGNPLAYEQYF
TRBV29-1	once	TRBD2	TRBJ2-5	12	TGCAGCGTTCGGGGGGGCGGCTTTAGCCAGTACTTC	CSVRGGGFSQYF
TRBV6-5	-	TRBD1	TRBJ1-2	15	TGTGCCAGCAGTTACTCTGGCCAGGGGGTCTATGGCTACACCTTC	CASSYSGQGVYGYTF
TRBV29-1	-	-	TRBJ1-1	12	TGCAGCGCCCTGGGGGGGAACACTGAAGCTTTCTTT	CSALGGNTEAFF
TRBV11-3	-	TRBD2	TRBJ2-3	18	TGTGCCAGCAGCCATCCTGCGGGGGGGAGTATGGGCACAGATACGCAGTATTTT	CASSHPAGGSMGTDTQYF
TRBV6-1	-	-	TRBJ1-4	14	TGTGCCAGCAAAGGGTCGGGGGCTAATGAAAAACTGTTTTTT	CASKGSGANEKLFF